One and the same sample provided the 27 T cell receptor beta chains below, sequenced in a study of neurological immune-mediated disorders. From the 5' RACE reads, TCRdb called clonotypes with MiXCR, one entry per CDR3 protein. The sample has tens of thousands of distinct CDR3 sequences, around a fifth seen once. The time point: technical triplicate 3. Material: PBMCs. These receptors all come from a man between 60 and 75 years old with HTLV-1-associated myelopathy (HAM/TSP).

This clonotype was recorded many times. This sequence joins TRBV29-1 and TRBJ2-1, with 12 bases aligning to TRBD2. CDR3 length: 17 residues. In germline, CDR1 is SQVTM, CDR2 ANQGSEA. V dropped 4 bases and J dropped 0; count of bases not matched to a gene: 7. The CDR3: CSVATSGSETSYNEQFF. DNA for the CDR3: TGCAGCGTTGCGACTAGCGGGAGTGAAACCTCCTACAATGAGCAGTTCTTC.

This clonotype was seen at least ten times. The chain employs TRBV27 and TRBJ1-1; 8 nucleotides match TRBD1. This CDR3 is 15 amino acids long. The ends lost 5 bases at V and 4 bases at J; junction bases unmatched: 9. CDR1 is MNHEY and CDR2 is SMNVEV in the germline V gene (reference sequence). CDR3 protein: CASSPGTGGGTEAFF. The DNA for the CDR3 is TGTGCCAGCAGTCCAGGGACAGGTGGGGGCACTGAAGCTTTCTTT.

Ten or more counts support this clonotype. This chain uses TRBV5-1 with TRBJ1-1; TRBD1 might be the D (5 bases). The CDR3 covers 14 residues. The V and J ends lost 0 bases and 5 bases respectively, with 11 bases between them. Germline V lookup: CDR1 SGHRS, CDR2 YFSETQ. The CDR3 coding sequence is TGCGCCAGCAGCTTGGAGCAGGGACGAACTGAAGCTTTCTTT. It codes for CASSLEQGRTEAFF. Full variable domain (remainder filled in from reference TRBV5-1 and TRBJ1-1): KAGVTQTPRYLIKTRGQQVTLSCSPISGHRSVSWYQQTPGQGLQFLFEYFSETQRNKGNFPGRFSGRQFSNSRSEMNVSTLELGDSALYLCASSLEQGRTEAFFGQGTRLTVV.

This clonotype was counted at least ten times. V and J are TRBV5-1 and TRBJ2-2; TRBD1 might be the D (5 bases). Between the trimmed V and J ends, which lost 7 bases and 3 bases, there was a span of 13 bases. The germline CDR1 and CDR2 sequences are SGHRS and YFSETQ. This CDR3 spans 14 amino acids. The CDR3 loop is CASWVGADTGELFF. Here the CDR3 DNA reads TGCGCCAGCTGGGTTGGGGCCGACACCGGGGAGCTGTTTTTT.

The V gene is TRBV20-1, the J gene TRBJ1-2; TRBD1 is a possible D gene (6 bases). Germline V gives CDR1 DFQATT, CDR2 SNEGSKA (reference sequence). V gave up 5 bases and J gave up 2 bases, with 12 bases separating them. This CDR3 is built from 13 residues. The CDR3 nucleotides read TGCAGTGCTCCACAGGGACCGAACTATGGCTACACCTTC. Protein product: CSAPQGPNYGYTF.

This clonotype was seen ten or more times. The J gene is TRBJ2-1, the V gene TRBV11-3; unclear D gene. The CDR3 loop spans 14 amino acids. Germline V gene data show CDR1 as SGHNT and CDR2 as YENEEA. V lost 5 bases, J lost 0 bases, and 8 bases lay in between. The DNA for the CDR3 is TGTGCCAGCAGCGGACCGCGCTCCTACAATGAGCAGTTCTTC. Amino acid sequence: CASSGPRSYNEQFF.

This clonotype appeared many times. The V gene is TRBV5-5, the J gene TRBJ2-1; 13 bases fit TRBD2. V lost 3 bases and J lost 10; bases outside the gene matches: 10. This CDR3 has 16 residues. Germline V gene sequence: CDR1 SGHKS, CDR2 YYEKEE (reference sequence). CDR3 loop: CASSSQLAGGPDEQFF. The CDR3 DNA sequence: TGTGCCAGCAGCTCCCAACTAGCGGGAGGGCCGGACGAGCAGTTCTTC.

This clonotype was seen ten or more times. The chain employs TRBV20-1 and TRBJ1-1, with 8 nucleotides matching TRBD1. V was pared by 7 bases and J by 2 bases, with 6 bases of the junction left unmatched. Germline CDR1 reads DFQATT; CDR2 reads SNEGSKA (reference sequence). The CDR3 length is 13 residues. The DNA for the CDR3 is TGCAGTGTTCCGGGACAGGTAAACACTGAAGCTTTCTTT. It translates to CSVPGQVNTEAFF.

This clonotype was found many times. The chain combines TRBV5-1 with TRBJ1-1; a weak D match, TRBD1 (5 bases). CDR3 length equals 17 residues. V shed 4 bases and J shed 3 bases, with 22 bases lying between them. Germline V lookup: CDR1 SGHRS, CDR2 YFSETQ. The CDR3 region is CASSPLPGTAGDTEAFF. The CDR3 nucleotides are TGCGCCAGCAGCCCGCTGCCAGGGACGGCGGGGGACACTGAAGCTTTCTTT.

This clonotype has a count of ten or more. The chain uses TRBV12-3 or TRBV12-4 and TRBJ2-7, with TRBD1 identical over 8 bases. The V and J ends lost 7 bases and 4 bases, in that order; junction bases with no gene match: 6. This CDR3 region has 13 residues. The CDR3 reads CASNNRGEYEQYF. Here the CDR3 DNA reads TGTGCCAGCAATAACAGGGGGGAATACGAGCAGTACTTC.

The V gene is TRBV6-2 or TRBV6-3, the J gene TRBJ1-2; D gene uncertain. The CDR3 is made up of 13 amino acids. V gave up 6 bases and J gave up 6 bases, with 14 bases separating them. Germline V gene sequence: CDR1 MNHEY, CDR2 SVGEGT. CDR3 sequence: CASSQPTLDGYTF. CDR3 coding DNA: TGTGCCAGCAGCCAACCTACCCTGGATGGCTACACCTTC.

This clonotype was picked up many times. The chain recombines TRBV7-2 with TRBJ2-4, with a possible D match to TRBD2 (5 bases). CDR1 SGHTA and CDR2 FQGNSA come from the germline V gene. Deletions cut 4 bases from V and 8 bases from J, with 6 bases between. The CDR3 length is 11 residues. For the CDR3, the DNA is TGTGCCAGCAGCTCGAGGGACATTCAGTACTTC. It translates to CASSSRDIQYF.

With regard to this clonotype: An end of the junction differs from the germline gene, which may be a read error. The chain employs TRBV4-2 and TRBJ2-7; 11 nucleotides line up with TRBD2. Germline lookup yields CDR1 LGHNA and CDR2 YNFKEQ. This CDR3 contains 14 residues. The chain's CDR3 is CAISPQLAGDEQYF. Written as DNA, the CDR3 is TGTGCCATCAGCCCTCAACTAGCGGGAGATGAGCAGTACTTC.

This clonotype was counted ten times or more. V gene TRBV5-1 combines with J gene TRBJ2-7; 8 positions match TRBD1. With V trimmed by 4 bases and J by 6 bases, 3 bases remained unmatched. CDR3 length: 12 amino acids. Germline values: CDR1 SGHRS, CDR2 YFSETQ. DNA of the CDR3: TGCGCCAGCAGCGGAACAGGGGGCGAGCAGTACTTC. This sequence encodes CASSGTGGEQYF. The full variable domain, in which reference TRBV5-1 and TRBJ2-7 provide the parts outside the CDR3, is KAGVTQTPRYLIKTRGQQVTLSCSPISGHRSVSWYQQTPGQGLQFLFEYFSETQRNKGNFPGRFSGRQFSNSRSEMNVSTLELGDSALYLCASSGTGGEQYFGPGTRLTVT.

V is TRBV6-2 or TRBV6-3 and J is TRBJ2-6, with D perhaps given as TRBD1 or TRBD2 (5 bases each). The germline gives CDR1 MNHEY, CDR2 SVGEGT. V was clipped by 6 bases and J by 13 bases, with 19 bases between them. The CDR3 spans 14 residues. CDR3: CASRHPGAGLVLTF. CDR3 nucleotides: TGTGCCAGCAGACACCCCGGGGCTGGTTTAGTCCTGACTTTC.

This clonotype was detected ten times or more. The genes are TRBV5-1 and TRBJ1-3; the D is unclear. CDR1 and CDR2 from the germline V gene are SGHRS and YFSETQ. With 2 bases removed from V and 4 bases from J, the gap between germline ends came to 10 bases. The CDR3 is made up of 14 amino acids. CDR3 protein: CASSLQGGGNTIYF. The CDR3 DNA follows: TGCGCCAGCAGCTTACAAGGAGGCGGAAACACCATATATTTT.

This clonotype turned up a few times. CDR3 residues: CASTSSGWVNQETQYF. CDR3 nucleotide sequence: TGCGCCAGCACCTCGTCAGGGTGGGTTAACCAAGAGACCCAGTACTTC. J is TRBJ2-5 and V is TRBV5-1, with D possibly TRBD1 on 5 matching bases. The CDR3 runs 16 residues. With 6 bases removed from V and 0 bases from J, the gap between germline ends came to 18 bases. The germline gives CDR1 SGHRS, CDR2 YFSETQ.

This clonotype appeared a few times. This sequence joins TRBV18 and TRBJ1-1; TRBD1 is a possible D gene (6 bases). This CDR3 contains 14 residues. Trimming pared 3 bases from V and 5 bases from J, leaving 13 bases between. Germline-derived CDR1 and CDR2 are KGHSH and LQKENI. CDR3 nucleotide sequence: TGTGCCAGCTCACCGGAACAGGGCTCGACTGAAGCTTTCTTT. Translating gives CASSPEQGSTEAFF. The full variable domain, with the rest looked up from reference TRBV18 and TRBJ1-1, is NAGVMQNPRHLVRRRGQEARLRCSPMKGHSHVYWYRQLPEEGLKFMVYLQKENIIDESGMPKERFSAEFPKEGPSILRIQQVVRGDSAAYFCASSPEQGSTEAFFGQGTRLTVV.

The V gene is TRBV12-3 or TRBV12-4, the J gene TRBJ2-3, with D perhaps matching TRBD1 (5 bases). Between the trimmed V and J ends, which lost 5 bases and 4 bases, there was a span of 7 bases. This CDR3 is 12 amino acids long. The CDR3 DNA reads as TGTGCCAGCAGTCAGGGTTCAGATACGCAGTATTTT. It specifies CASSQGSDTQYF.

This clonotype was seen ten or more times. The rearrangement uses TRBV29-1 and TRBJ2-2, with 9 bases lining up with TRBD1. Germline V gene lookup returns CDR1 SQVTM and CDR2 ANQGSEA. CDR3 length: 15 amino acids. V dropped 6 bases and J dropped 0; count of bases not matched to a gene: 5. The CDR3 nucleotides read TGCAGCGTGCTAACAGGGGGCCCGAACACCGGGGAGCTGTTTTTT. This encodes CSVLTGGPNTGELFF.

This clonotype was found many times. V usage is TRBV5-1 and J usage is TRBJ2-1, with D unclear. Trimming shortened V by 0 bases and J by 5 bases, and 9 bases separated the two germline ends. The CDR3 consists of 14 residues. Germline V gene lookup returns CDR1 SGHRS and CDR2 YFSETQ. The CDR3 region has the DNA TGCGCCAGCAGCTTGGGGGGTTGGAACAATGAGCAGTTCTTC. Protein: CASSLGGWNNEQFF.

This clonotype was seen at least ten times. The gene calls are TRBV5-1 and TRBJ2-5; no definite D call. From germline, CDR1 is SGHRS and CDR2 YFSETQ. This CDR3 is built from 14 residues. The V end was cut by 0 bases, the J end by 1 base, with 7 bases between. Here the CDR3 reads CASSLGRTQETQYF. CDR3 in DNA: TGCGCCAGCAGCTTGGGACGGACCCAAGAGACCCAGTACTTC.

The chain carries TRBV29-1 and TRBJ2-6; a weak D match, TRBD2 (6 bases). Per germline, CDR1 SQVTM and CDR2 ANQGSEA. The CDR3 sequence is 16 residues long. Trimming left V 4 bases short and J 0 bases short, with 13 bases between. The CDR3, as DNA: TGCAGCGTTGCGGGGGTCGGGGGCTCTGGGGCCAACGTCCTGACTTTC. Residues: CSVAGVGGSGANVLTF.

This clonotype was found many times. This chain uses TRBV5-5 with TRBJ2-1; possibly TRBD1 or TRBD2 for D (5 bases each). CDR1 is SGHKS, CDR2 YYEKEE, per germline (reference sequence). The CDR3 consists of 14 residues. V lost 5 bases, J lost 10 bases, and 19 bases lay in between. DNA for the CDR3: TGTGCCAGCAGTATACAGGAGATCGGGGTCGAGCAGTTCTTC. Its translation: CASSIQEIGVEQFF.

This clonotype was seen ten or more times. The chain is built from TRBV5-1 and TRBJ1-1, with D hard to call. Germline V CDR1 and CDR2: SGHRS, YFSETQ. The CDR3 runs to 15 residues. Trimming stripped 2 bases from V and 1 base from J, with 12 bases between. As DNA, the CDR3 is TGCGCCAGCAGCTTTGTGAGCGGAGGGAACACTGAAGCTTTCTTT. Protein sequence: CASSFVSGGNTEAFF.

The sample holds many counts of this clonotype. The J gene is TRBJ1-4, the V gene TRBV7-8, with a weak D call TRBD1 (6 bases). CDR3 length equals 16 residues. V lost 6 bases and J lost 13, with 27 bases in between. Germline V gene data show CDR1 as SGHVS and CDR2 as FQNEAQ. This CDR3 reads CASSIGWDTQTIGLFF. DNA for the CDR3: TGTGCCAGCAGTATCGGGTGGGACACCCAAACAATCGGACTGTTTTTT.

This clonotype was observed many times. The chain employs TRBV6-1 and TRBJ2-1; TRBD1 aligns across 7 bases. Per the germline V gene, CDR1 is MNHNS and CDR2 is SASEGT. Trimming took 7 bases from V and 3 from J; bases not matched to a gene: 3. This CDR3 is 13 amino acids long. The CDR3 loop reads CASKTGNYNEQFF. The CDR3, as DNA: TGTGCCAGCAAGACAGGGAACTACAATGAGCAGTTCTTC.